This TCR beta chain was profiled in a study of shared clonotypes between healthy human individuals. Each subset's genomic DNA was split evenly across several immunoSEQ plates. Sequencing was performed with immunoSEQ multiplex PCR; in TCRdb, only in-frame clones are kept and a portion is missing. This sample yields more than 2 million clones, of which 80% to 95% are seen a single time; more than 1.5% belongs to the top ten. In the naive CD8 group, cells lacked CD45RO and were positively selected for CCR7, so terminally differentiated effector memory CD45RA+ cells were left out. The CDR3 loop spans 13 amino acids. V shed 2 bases and J shed 6 bases, with 10 bases lying between them. The germline CDR1 and CDR2 sequences are MNHEY and SVGAGI.

The chain links TRBV6-5 to TRBJ1-1; the D is unclear. What was sequenced was naive CD8+ T cells from PBMCs. This TCR was recovered from a man aged 18 to 29 in good health. Some clones in this sample may be carry-over from other donors' samples. CDR3 amino acids: CASSYTRWAEAFF. The CDR3 DNA follows: TGTGCCAGCAGTTACACGAGGTGGGCTGAAGCTTTCTTT.